This T cell receptor (beta chain) was retrieved from a study of cytomegalovirus exposure and HLA in healthy donors. About the study: Of the donors genotyped, several hundred in all, over 80% fell in the Caucasian-associated ancestry cluster.

Study-level points and caveats: Among CMV-associated TCR beta chains, most appeared HLA-restricted in a later analysis. Donors belonging to an Asian-associated ancestry cluster reportedly showed fewer N-insertions in productive TCRs than the roughly 700-donor mean, according to what a later analysis found.

The primer mix had 60 Vbeta and 13 Jbeta primers. This table comes from immunoSEQ multiplex PCR, and its TCRdb copy is limited to in-frame clones, with some not included. The table records more than 90,000 clones, roughly four fifths of them present only once. In the case of this clone: Its antigen is unidentified.

The V and J ends lost 4 bases and 4 bases, in that order; junction bases with no gene match: 12. The CDR3 loop spans 19 amino acids. Germline V gene sequence: CDR1 LGHNA, CDR2 YSLEER. The chain employs TRBV4-3 and TRBJ2-2, with 13 bases identical to TRBD2. Sequenced material: PBMCs. The clonotype was recovered from a human donor in good health. For the CDR3, the DNA is TGCGCCAGCAGCCTAACCTACCTCGGGACTAGCGGGGCCACCGGGGAGCTGTTTTTT. This encodes CASSLTYLGTSGATGELFF.